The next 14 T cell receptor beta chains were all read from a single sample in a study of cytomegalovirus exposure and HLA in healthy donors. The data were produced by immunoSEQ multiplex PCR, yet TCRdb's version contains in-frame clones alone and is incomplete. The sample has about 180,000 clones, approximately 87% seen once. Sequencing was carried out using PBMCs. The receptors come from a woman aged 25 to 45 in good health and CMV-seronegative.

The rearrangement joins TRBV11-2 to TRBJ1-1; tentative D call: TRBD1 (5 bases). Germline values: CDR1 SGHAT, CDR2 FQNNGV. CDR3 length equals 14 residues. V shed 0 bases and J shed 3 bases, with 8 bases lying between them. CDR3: CASSLDLGDTEAFF. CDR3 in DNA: TGTGCCAGCAGCTTAGATTTAGGGGACACTGAAGCTTTCTTT.

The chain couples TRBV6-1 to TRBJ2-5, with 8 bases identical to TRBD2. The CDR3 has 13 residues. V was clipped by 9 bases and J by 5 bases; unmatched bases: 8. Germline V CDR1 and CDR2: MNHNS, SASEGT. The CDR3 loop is CASRVRGRETQYF. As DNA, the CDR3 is TGTGCCAGTCGGGTTCGCGGGAGGGAGACCCAGTACTTC.

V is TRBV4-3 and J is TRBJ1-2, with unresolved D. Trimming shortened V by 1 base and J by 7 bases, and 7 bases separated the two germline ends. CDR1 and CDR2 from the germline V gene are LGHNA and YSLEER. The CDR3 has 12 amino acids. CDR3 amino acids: CASSQGPGGYTF. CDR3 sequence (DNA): TGCGCCAGCAGCCAAGGCCCGGGTGGCTACACCTTC.

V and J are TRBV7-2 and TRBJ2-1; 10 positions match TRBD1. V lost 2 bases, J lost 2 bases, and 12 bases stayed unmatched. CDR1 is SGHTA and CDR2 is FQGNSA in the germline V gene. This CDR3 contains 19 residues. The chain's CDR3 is CASSLRWETGGVAYNEQFF. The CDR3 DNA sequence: TGTGCCAGCAGCTTAAGGTGGGAGACAGGGGGCGTCGCCTACAATGAGCAGTTCTTC.

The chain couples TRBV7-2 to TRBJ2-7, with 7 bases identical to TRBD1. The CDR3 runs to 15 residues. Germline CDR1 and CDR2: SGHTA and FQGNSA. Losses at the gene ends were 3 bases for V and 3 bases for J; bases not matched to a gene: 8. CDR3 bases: TGTGCCAGCAGCTTGGCCACGGACAGGTTCTACGAGCAGTACTTC. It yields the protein CASSLATDRFYEQYF.

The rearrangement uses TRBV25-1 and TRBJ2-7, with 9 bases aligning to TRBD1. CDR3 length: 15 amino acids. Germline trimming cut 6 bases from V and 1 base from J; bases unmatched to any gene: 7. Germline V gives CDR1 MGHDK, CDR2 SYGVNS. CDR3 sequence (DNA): TGTGCCAGCAGAGGGACAGGGATCGGGTCCTACGAGCAGTACTTC. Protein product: CASRGTGIGSYEQYF.

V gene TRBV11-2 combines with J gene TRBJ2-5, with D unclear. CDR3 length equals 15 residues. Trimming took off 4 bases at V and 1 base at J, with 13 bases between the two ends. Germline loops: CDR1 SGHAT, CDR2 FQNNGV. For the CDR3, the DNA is TGTGCCAGCAGCTCTGCGCTGGGCAGCCAAGAGACCCAGTACTTC. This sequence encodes CASSSALGSQETQYF.

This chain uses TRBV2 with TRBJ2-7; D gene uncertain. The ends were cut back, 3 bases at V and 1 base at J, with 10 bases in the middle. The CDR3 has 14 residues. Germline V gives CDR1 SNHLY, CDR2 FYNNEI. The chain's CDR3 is CASSDGDISYEQYF. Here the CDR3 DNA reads TGTGCCAGCAGTGATGGTGACATATCCTACGAGCAGTACTTC.

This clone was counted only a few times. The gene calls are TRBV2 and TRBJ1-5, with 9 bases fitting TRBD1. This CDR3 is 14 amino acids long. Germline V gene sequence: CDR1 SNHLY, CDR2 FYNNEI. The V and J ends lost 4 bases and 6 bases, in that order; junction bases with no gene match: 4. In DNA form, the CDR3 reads TGTGCCAGCAGTGTCGGGACAGGGCTTCAGCCCCAGCATTTT. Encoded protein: CASSVGTGLQPQHF.

CDR3 DNA: TGCGCCAGCAGCAGGGGATTTGACGATGGCTACACCTTC. The encoded protein is CASSRGFDDGYTF. The chain joins TRBV10-1 to TRBJ1-2, with TRBD1 as a possible D gene (6 bases). The CDR3 has 13 amino acids. Germline CDR1 and CDR2: WNHNN and SYGVQD (reference sequence). The V end lost 6 bases, the J end lost 6 bases, and 14 bases lay between the germline ends.

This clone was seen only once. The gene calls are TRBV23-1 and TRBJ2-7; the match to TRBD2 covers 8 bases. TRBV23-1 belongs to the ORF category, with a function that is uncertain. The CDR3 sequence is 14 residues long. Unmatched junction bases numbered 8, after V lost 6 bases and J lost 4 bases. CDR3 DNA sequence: TGCGCCAGCAGCGGGGGGGTAGTATTTTACGAGCAGTACTTC. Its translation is CASSGGVVFYEQYF.

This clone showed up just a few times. The CDR3, as DNA: TGTGCCAGCAGCCCAACCAGGGGGCGCAGCTATGGCTACACCTTC. Protein sequence: CASSPTRGRSYGYTF. The chain is built from TRBV14 and TRBJ1-2; 8 bases are a match to TRBD1. CDR3 length equals 15 residues. V dropped 4 bases and J dropped 4; count of bases not matched to a gene: 8. Germline CDR1 is SGHDN and CDR2 is FVKESK. Together with reference TRBV14 and TRBJ1-2, the CDR3 gives the full variable domain: EAGVTQFPSHSVIEKGQTVTLRCDPISGHDNLYWYRRVMGKEIKFLLHFVKESKQDESGMPNNRFLAERTGGTYSTLKVQPAELEDSGVYFCASSPTRGRSYGYTFGSGTRLTVV.

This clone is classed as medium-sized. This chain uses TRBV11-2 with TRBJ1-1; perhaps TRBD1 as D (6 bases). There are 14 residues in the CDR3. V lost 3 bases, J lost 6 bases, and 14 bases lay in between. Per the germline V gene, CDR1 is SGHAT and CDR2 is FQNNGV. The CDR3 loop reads CASSLDSHRAEAFF. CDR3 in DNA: TGTGCCAGCAGCTTGGACAGCCACAGGGCTGAAGCTTTCTTT.

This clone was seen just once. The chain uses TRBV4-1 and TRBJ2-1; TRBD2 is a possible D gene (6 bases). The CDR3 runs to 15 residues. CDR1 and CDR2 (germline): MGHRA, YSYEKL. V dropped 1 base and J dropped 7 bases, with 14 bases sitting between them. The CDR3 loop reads CASSQVTEGMNEQFF. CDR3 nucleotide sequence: TGCGCCAGCAGCCAAGTGACGGAGGGGATGAATGAGCAGTTCTTC.